Listed below are T cell receptor beta chains from one sample, sequenced in a study of blood T cell repertoires in COVID-19. The assay was immunoSEQ multiplex PCR, and TCRdb's table has in-frame clones only and misses some. The data hold 15,000 to 20,000 clones, with roughly 80% observed a single time. Sequenced sample: peripheral blood. The receptors stem from a man at least 80 years old with active COVID-19. Each CDR3 is given without its conserved first and last residue.

V	J	CDR3
TRBV18	TRBJ2-7	ASSPVAGVRYEQY
TRBV28	TRBJ2-7	ASRVGPSSYEQY
TRBV5-4	TRBJ1-1	ASRVTGANTEAF
TRBV28	TRBJ2-2	ASSHQLFWTTTNTGELF
TRBV12-3/TRBV12-4	TRBJ2-4	ASSLAHGNIQY
TRBV30	TRBJ1-3	AWRHQQGFTGNTIY
TRBV6-8	TRBJ2-3	ATATGTSGRPSSTDTQY
TRBV30	TRBJ1-6	AWRGVGYDSPLH
TRBV6-2/TRBV6-3	TRBJ2-1	ASSYGGRAPNNEQF
TRBV6-4	TRBJ2-1	ARRAVTPYNEQF
TRBV6-5	TRBJ2-5	ASSYVTSSETQY
TRBV6-1	TRBJ2-1	ASSEASPGVEQF
TRBV11-2	TRBJ1-5	ASSLGQNQPQH
TRBV9	TRBJ2-1	ASSVLTSAGSDEQF
TRBV20-1	TRBJ1-5	SASTTADQPQH
TRBV28	TRBJ2-7	ASQTGGDEQY
TRBV5-6	TRBJ2-3	ASSPDIGNTQY
TRBV2	TRBJ2-3	ASSEQDTQY
TRBV5-5	TRBJ2-5	ASSPRGTGRSETQY
TRBV6-5	TRBJ2-3	ASRTITTGTDTQY
TRBV7-8	TRBJ2-7	ASSASIGVSSYEQY
TRBV29-1	TRBJ1-2	SAVGQGLRGYT
TRBV25-1	TRBJ2-7	ASSAASGFSYEQY
TRBV28	TRBJ2-3	ASSWGGITDTQY
TRBV9	TRBJ2-5	ASSVGGPLGETQY
TRBV5-8	TRBJ2-5	ASREKGGWETQY
TRBV5-6	TRBJ2-4	ASSLSSTGLAKNIQY
TRBV2	TRBJ2-6	ASRALLANSGANVLT
TRBV5-4	TRBJ2-3	ASSNQTRGEY
TRBV7-9	TRBJ1-6	ASAKETGGRSPLH
TRBV6-1	TRBJ1-5	ASSEFQGGAGNQPQH
TRBV27	TRBJ2-1	ASSPQGAGQF
TRBV4-1	TRBJ1-5	ASSQDDRENQPQH
TRBV5-5	TRBJ2-3	ASSFRLAGALDTQY
TRBV9	TRBJ2-1	ASSLAGANNEQF
TRBV12-3/TRBV12-4	TRBJ2-2	ASRRTSGGELF
TRBV29-1	TRBJ2-1	SGQTGYNEQF
TRBV18	TRBJ2-2	ASSPRTENTGELF
TRBV29-1	TRBJ2-5	SVNLARETQY
TRBV4-3	TRBJ2-1	ASSHQGFGNEQF
TRBV6-5	TRBJ1-6	ASRGTGNNSPLH
TRBV5-4	TRBJ2-5	ASSLDSFQETQY